A single sample is the source of the 15 T cell receptor beta chains below, sequenced in a study of blood T cell repertoires in COVID-19. Data came from immunoSEQ multiplex PCR; TCRdb stores just in-frame clones and leaves some out. The sample records tens of thousands of clones, 80% to 90% being singletons. The sample consisted of peripheral blood. These receptors came from a human donor with active COVID-19. The donor label of this sample is uncertain.

The rearrangement joins TRBV5-8 to TRBJ2-7, with D maybe TRBD2 (6 bases). Germline CDR1 and CDR2: SGHTS and YDEGEE. The CDR3 sequence is 14 residues long. V was pared by 4 bases and J by 3 bases, with 14 bases between. CDR3 bases: TGTGCCAGCAGCGGGGGGTACAAGGGCTACGAGCAGTACTTC. Residues: CASSGGYKGYEQYF.

This chain links TRBV19 with TRBJ1-2, with 11 bases identical to TRBD1. J lost 8 bases, V lost 6 bases, and 11 bases had no gene match. The CDR3 runs 15 residues. The germline CDR1 and CDR2 sequences are LNHDA and SQIVND (reference sequence). Here the CDR3 DNA reads TGTGCCAGTAGGGTTGGACAGGGGGCGCGGTTAGGCTACACCTTC. This codes for CASRVGQGARLGYTF. Together with reference TRBV19 and TRBJ1-2, the CDR3 gives the full variable domain: DGGITQSPKYLFRKEGQNVTLSCEQNLNHDAMYWYRQDPGQGLRLIYYSQIVNDFQKGDIAEGYSVSREKKESFPLTVTSAQKNPTAFYLCASRVGQGARLGYTFGSGTRLTVV.

The chain is built from TRBV9 and TRBJ1-2; 10 bases agree with TRBD1. Germline trimming cut 0 bases from V and 8 bases from J; bases unmatched to any gene: 4. Germline loops: CDR1 SGDLS, CDR2 YYNGEE. The CDR3 consists of 14 residues. This CDR3 is CASSVAGQGKGYTF. In nucleotides, the CDR3 is TGTGCCAGCAGCGTAGCGGGACAGGGGAAAGGCTACACCTTC.

V usage is TRBV19 and J usage is TRBJ2-1, with a possible D match to TRBD2 (5 bases). Trimming cost V 5 bases and J 1 base, with 12 bases left between them. Germline assignment: CDR1 LNHDA and CDR2 SQIVND (reference sequence). The CDR3 is 15 amino acids. CDR3 amino acids: CASSPDYNSYNEQFF. Written as DNA, the CDR3 is TGTGCCAGTAGTCCCGACTACAATTCCTACAATGAGCAGTTCTTC.

The chain combines TRBV5-1 with TRBJ2-7; weak D call: TRBD2 (5 bases). In germline, CDR1 is SGHRS, CDR2 YFSETQ. This CDR3 has 15 amino acids. Trimming took 0 bases from V and 0 from J, leaving 10 bases between them. CDR3: CASSLALGSSYEQYF. The CDR3 region has the DNA TGCGCCAGCAGCTTGGCTCTAGGGAGCTCCTACGAGCAGTACTTC. Full variable domain (outside the CDR3, taken from reference TRBV5-1 and TRBJ2-7): KAGVTQTPRYLIKTRGQQVTLSCSPISGHRSVSWYQQTPGQGLQFLFEYFSETQRNKGNFPGRFSGRQFSNSRSEMNVSTLELGDSALYLCASSLALGSSYEQYFGPGTRLTVT.

The rearrangement joins TRBV7-2 to TRBJ1-2; a possible D gene is TRBD1 (6 bases). CDR1 and CDR2 (germline): SGHTA, FQGNSA. There are 16 residues in the CDR3. Trimming stripped 6 bases from V and 3 bases from J, with 20 bases between. The CDR3 sequence is CASSLQQGKGDYGYTF. CDR3 sequence (DNA): TGTGCCAGCAGTCTCCAACAGGGAAAGGGAGACTATGGCTACACCTTC.

The rearrangement uses TRBV6-2 or TRBV6-3 and TRBJ2-3; 8 bases are shared with TRBD2. This CDR3 is 14 amino acids long. CDR1 and CDR2 (germline): MNHEY, SVGEGT. V dropped 4 bases and J dropped 8; count of bases not matched to a gene: 8. This CDR3 is CASSSGPGGGTQYF. CDR3 bases: TGTGCCAGCAGTTCGGGACCGGGGGGGGGTACGCAGTATTTT.

The chain has TRBV7-9 and TRBJ2-7, with 9 bases identical to TRBD1. J lost 7 bases, V lost 4 bases, and 11 bases had no gene match. Germline V gene sequence: CDR1 SEHNR, CDR2 FQNEAQ (reference sequence). The CDR3 consists of 15 residues. The DNA for the CDR3 is TGTGCCAGCAGCTGGACAGGGGCATTGCGGGGGGAGCAGTACTTC. This encodes CASSWTGALRGEQYF.

In this sample, this clone turned up once. The chain uses TRBV30 and TRBJ2-2, with 8 nucleotides matching TRBD1. CDR3 length: 14 residues. The ends lost 3 bases at V and 6 bases at J; junction bases unmatched: 6. CDR1 GTSNPN and CDR2 SVGIG come from the germline V gene (reference sequence). The CDR3 here is CAWRPRGLAGELFF. The CDR3, as DNA: TGTGCCTGGAGACCCAGGGGGCTCGCCGGGGAGCTGTTTTTT. Complete variable domain (other parts from reference TRBV30 and TRBJ2-2): SQTIHQWPATLVQPVGSPLSLECTVEGTSNPNLYWYRQAAGRGLQLLFYSVGIGQISSEVPQNLSASRPQDRQFILSSKKLLLSDSGFYLCAWRPRGLAGELFFGEGSRLTVL.

The chain combines TRBV30 with TRBJ1-6; D perhaps matches TRBD1 (5 bases). Germline CDR1 and CDR2: GTSNPN and SVGIG (reference sequence). V shed 7 bases and J shed 4 bases, with 11 bases lying between them. The CDR3 contains 13 residues. The DNA of the CDR3 is TGTGCCTTTACAGGAGCTTATAATTCACCCCTCCACTTT. This sequence encodes CAFTGAYNSPLHF.

V and J are TRBV4-3 and TRBJ1-2, with 8 positions matching TRBD1. This CDR3 has 13 residues. J lost 8 bases, V lost 1 base, and 3 bases had no gene match. In germline, CDR1 is LGHNA, CDR2 YSLEER. CDR3 in amino acids: CASSQGTGFGYTF. The CDR3 DNA sequence: TGCGCCAGCAGCCAAGGGACAGGGTTCGGCTACACCTTC.

Sample share makes this clone medium-sized. The chain joins TRBV10-3 to TRBJ2-7; the match to TRBD1 covers 9 bases. Germline CDR1 ENHRY, CDR2 SYGVKD. The CDR3 consists of 15 residues. V shed 4 bases, J shed 6 bases, and the junction held 10 bases outside the gene matches. CDR3 sequence: CAISAGQGTEGEQYF. The CDR3 DNA follows: TGTGCCATCAGTGCGGGACAGGGAACCGAAGGCGAGCAGTACTTC.

The V and J genes are TRBV5-1 and TRBJ1-4; no reliable D call. Germline V lookup: CDR1 SGHRS, CDR2 YFSETQ. This CDR3 has 15 amino acids. V was cut by 4 bases and J by 4 bases, with 14 bases left in between. The CDR3 is CASSAYENSNEKLFF. In DNA, the CDR3 is TGCGCCAGCAGCGCATACGAGAACAGTAATGAAAAACTGTTTTTT.

This clone was seen a single time. This chain uses TRBV2 with TRBJ2-7, with a tentative D call TRBD1 (5 bases). CDR3 size: 14 residues. V was pared by 4 bases and J by 3 bases, with 13 bases between. The V gene's germline CDR1 is SNHLY and CDR2 FYNNEI. The CDR3 DNA follows: TGTGCCAGCAGTGGTAGACAGCAGATCTACGAGCAGTACTTC. This codes for CASSGRQQIYEQYF.

This rearrangement joins TRBV7-9 to TRBJ1-5; weak D call: TRBD1 (5 bases). CDR3 length: 14 amino acids. Germline V gene sequence: CDR1 SEHNR, CDR2 FQNEAQ (reference sequence). The V and J ends lost 4 bases and 5 bases respectively, with 12 bases between them. This CDR3 reads CASSSSSGYQPQHF. The CDR3 region has the DNA TGTGCCAGCAGCTCGTCCTCAGGGTATCAGCCCCAGCATTTT.